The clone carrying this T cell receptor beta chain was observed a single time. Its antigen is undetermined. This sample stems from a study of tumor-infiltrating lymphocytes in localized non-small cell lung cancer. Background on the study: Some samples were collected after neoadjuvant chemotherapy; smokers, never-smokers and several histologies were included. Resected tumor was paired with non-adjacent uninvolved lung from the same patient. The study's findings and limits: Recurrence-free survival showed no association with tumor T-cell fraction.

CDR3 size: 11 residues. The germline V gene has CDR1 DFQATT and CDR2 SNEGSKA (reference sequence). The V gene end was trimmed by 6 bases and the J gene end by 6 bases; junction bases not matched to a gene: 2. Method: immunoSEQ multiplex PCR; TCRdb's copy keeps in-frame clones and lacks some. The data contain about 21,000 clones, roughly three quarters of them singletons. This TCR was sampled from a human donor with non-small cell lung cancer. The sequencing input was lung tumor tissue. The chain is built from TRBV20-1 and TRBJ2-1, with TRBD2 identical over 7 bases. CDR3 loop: CSARLANEQFF. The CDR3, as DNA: TGCAGTGCAAGACTAGCCAATGAGCAGTTCTTC.